This T cell receptor (beta chain) originates from a study of vaccination effects on CD4 cells after COVID-19. There are 14 residues in the CDR3. V was cut by 0 bases and J by 5 bases, with 10 bases left in between. Germline-derived CDR1 and CDR2 are GTSNPN and SVGIG (reference sequence). This clone was seen just once. The antigen remains unidentified. Repertoires were generated with immunoSEQ multiplex PCR, while TCRdb's copy carries only in-frame clones and drops some. The data contain roughly 75,000 clones, roughly 78% of them singletons. Before any sequencing was done, the ViraFEST assay used viral peptide pools to expand antigen-specific CD4+ T cells. Investigators separated out CD4+ T cells once about 10 days of culture had passed. Prior SARS-CoV-2 infection was absent in the vaccine recipients, as shown by negative nucleocapsid antibodies. About 2.1 million PBMC were seeded per well and grown in the presence of 10 IU/ml IL-2 and 8.5 to 10 ug/ml peptides.

The gene calls are TRBV30 and TRBJ2-2; perhaps TRBD2 as D (6 bases). This TCR derives from a human donor who received a COVID-19 vaccine. Sequencing used CD4+ T cells from PBMCs cultured with HCoV-OC43 spike peptides, obtained before COVID-19 vaccination. As for subset: HCoV-OC43 spike overlapping peptide pool stimulation. The CDR3 coding sequence is TGTGCCTGGAGTGTTAGAGGAGGGACCGGGGAGCTGTTTTTT. The encoded protein is CAWSVRGGTGELFF.